This T cell receptor (beta chain) appears in the sequencing data of a study of blood T cell repertoires in COVID-19. Whole-study context: The United States, Italy and Spain were the sources of the acute and convalescent COVID-19 samples. PBMCs, B-cell-depleted T cells, or T cells provided the cDNA or gDNA that made up the material.

Seattle-derived patients entered the study during active infection and were followed longitudinally. This CDR3 comprises 18 residues. The trim removed 0 bases at V and 4 bases at J, leaving 11 bases unmatched. Germline CDR1 reads SGHDN; CDR2 reads FVKESK. This clone was recorded only once. Per the original methods: Quantification of nucleated cells was approximated via reference gene primer amplification. Data came from immunoSEQ multiplex PCR; TCRdb stores just in-frame clones and leaves some out. D and trimming come from the DNA, and the V and J calls and clone size come from that table. Of about 270,000 clones in the sample, 86% were seen once.

This clonotype originated in a woman older than 75 with COVID-19, enrolled during active disease. Sequencing was done on a sample of peripheral blood. The chain joins TRBV14 to TRBJ2-1, with 8 bases fitting TRBD1. This chain's CDR3 is CASSQEGGRGLLYNEQFF. Written as DNA, the CDR3 is TGTGCCAGCAGCCAAGAAGGAGGCAGGGGGCTCCTATACAATGAGCAGTTCTTC.